Below are 28 T cell receptor beta chains sequenced from a single sample in a study of T cell responses to AZD1222 COVID-19 vaccine. Produced via immunoSEQ multiplex PCR; TCRdb's table is partial and in-frame only. The sample consists of more than 150,000 clones, 75% to 95% of them appearing once. Material: peripheral blood, obtained on day 0 of AZD1222 vaccination. These receptors originate from an adult in good health.

This chain joins TRBV20-1 and TRBJ2-7, with D perhaps TRBD1 (6 bases). Germline CDR1 and CDR2: DFQATT and SNEGSKA (reference sequence). Trimming left V 3 bases short and J 0 bases short, with 9 bases between. The CDR3 covers 13 residues. The CDR3 DNA reads TGCAGTGCTAGTCAGGGGCTCTCCTACGAGCAGTACTTC. It is translated as CSASQGLSYEQYF.

The chain couples TRBV19 to TRBJ1-5; D not certain. This CDR3 has 13 amino acids. Germline CDR1 LNHDA, CDR2 SQIVND (reference sequence). Trimming removed 3 bases from V and 6 bases from J, with 9 bases in between. The CDR3 DNA sequence: TGTGCCAGTAGTATCGGTAAGGGTCAGCCCCAGCATTTT. Amino acids: CASSIGKGQPQHF.

The CDR3 reads CASTTSRDRVEAFF. CDR3 coding DNA: TGTGCCAGCACAACGTCCCGGGACAGGGTCGAAGCTTTCTTT. J is TRBJ1-1 and V is TRBV7-2; 9 nucleotides match TRBD1. Trimming at V came to 7 bases and at J to 8 bases, leaving 11 bases not matched to a gene. This CDR3 contains 14 residues. Germline values: CDR1 SGHTA, CDR2 FQGNSA.

J is TRBJ2-1 and V is TRBV7-6; 7 bases are shared with TRBD2. The germline V gene encodes CDR1 SGHVS and CDR2 FNYEAQ. With V trimmed by 5 bases and J by 4 bases, 11 bases remained unmatched. The CDR3 is 16 amino acids. The CDR3 here is CASSPFPGLTYNEQFF. CDR3 in DNA: TGTGCCAGCAGCCCTTTTCCGGGACTAACGTACAATGAGCAGTTCTTC.

The chain combines TRBV6-5 with TRBJ2-7; D is possibly TRBD2 (6 bases). Germline V gene sequence: CDR1 MNHEY, CDR2 SVGAGI. With 6 bases removed from V and 6 bases from J, the gap between germline ends came to 18 bases. The length of the CDR3 is 14 residues. The CDR3 is CASRTDSAGGEQYF. CDR3 coding DNA: TGTGCCAGCAGGACTGACTCCGCCGGGGGCGAGCAGTACTTC.

A word on this clone: Distinct nucleotide sequences in the sample also encode this CDR3. As DNA, the CDR3 is TGTGCCAGCTCACCAGGGGGTTACGAGCAGTACTTC. Protein: CASSPGGYEQYF. The chain recombines TRBV18 with TRBJ2-7, with D possibly called TRBD1 or TRBD2 (5 bases each). Germline lookup yields CDR1 KGHSH and CDR2 LQKENI. Trimming shortened V by 2 bases and J by 4 bases, and 6 bases separated the two germline ends. The CDR3 runs 12 residues.

V and J are TRBV9 and TRBJ1-1; D unclear. CDR1 is SGDLS, CDR2 YYNGEE, per germline. V was shortened by 3 bases and J by 0 bases, with 15 bases between the two germline ends. The CDR3 is made up of 16 amino acids. This CDR3 reads CASSANLEVMNTEAFF. The CDR3 DNA reads as TGTGCCAGCAGCGCTAACCTTGAGGTAATGAACACTGAAGCTTTCTTT. Together with reference TRBV9 and TRBJ1-1, the CDR3 gives the full variable domain: DSGVTQTPKHLITATGQRVTLRCSPRSGDLSVYWYQQSLDQGLQFLIQYYNGEERAKGNILERFSAQQFPDLHSELNLSSLELGDSALYFCASSANLEVMNTEAFFGQGTRLTVV.

The rearrangement links TRBV7-2 to TRBJ2-7; no definite D call. With 2 bases removed from V and 3 bases from J, the gap between germline ends came to 8 bases. The CDR3 has 13 amino acids. The germline CDR1 and CDR2 sequences are SGHTA and FQGNSA. Written as DNA, the CDR3 is TGTGCCAGCAGCTTAAGGAAGGGCTACGAGCAGTACTTC. It translates to CASSLRKGYEQYF.

The J gene is TRBJ2-2, the V gene TRBV28; D call uncertain. The V end lost 6 bases, the J end lost 2 bases, and 13 bases lay between the germline ends. Germline values: CDR1 MDHEN, CDR2 SYDVKM. This CDR3 has 15 residues. DNA for the CDR3: TGTGCCAGCAGACCCGAGTGGGGTAACACCGGGGAGCTGTTTTTT. It translates to CASRPEWGNTGELFF.

The gene calls are TRBV28 and TRBJ2-7; D ambiguous. CDR1 and CDR2 from the germline V gene are MDHEN and SYDVKM. Between the trimmed V and J ends, which lost 6 bases and 4 bases, there was a span of 13 bases. The CDR3 is made up of 13 amino acids. The DNA of the CDR3 is TGTGCCAGCAGAAGTCTAACCGAATACGAGCAGTACTTC. Translating gives CASRSLTEYEQYF.

The genes are TRBV6-1 and TRBJ2-6; 7 nucleotides agree with TRBD1. This CDR3 region has 17 residues. The V gene's germline CDR1 is MNHNS and CDR2 SASEGT. V dropped 4 bases and J dropped 0; count of bases not matched to a gene: 6. The CDR3 protein is CASSGGQINSGANVLTF. CDR3 bases: TGTGCCAGCAGTGGGGGACAGATAAACTCTGGGGCCAACGTCCTGACTTTC.

The chain joins TRBV3-1 (or the pseudogene TRBV3-2) to TRBJ2-1, with D hard to call. Germline CDR1 and CDR2: LGHDT and YNNKEL (reference sequence). The CDR3 runs 13 residues. V was pared by 6 bases and J by 2 bases, with 8 bases between. Here the CDR3 reads CASSSRTYNEQFF. The DNA of the CDR3 is TGTGCCAGCAGTAGCCGTACCTACAATGAGCAGTTCTTC.

V gene TRBV27 combines with J gene TRBJ2-7; 9 bases map to TRBD1. Germline V gene sequence: CDR1 MNHEY, CDR2 SMNVEV (reference sequence). The CDR3 is 16 residues long. The trim removed 5 bases at V and 1 base at J, leaving 9 bases unmatched. The CDR3 DNA is TGTGCCAGCAGTGCATCCGGGACAGGGTATTCCTACGAGCAGTACTTC. Translated: CASSASGTGYSYEQYF.

The chain uses TRBV4-2 and TRBJ2-3, with D unresolved. This CDR3 is 15 amino acids long. V was pared by 3 bases and J by 0 bases, with 10 bases between. Germline CDR1 is LGHNA and CDR2 is YNFKEQ. The CDR3 DNA follows: TGTGCCAGCAGCCACTCTTTTGGTAGCACAGATACGCAGTATTTT. It codes for CASSHSFGSTDTQYF.

The chain couples TRBV25-1 to TRBJ1-1; D unclear. V lost 2 bases, J lost 1 base, and 8 bases lay in between. This CDR3 is built from 14 residues. Germline lookup yields CDR1 MGHDK and CDR2 SYGVNS. CDR3 protein: CASSERGGNTEAFF. CDR3 nucleotides: TGTGCCAGCAGTGAACGGGGAGGGAACACTGAAGCTTTCTTT.

This rearrangement joins TRBV11-2 to TRBJ1-1, with D perhaps TRBD1 (6 bases). This CDR3 spans 13 amino acids. V dropped 5 bases and J dropped 0 bases, with 7 bases sitting between them. Per germline, CDR1 SGHAT and CDR2 FQNNGV. CDR3 sequence reads: CASSPGVNTEAFF. CDR3 coding DNA: TGTGCCAGCAGCCCAGGGGTGAACACTGAAGCTTTCTTT. Full variable domain (outside the CDR3, taken from reference TRBV11-2 and TRBJ1-1): EAGVAQSPRYKIIEKRQSVAFWCNPISGHATLYWYQQILGQGPKLLIQFQNNGVVDDSQLPKDRFSAERLKGVDSTLKIQPAKLEDSAVYLCASSPGVNTEAFFGQGTRLTVV.

The chain uses TRBV5-5 and TRBJ2-1; D may correspond to TRBD1 or TRBD2 (5 bases each). V was pared by 0 bases and J by 8 bases, with 15 bases between. The CDR3 consists of 15 residues. CDR1 SGHKS and CDR2 YYEKEE come from the germline V gene (reference sequence). CDR3: CASSLGDLTGDEQFF. In nucleotides, the CDR3 is TGTGCCAGCAGCTTGGGGGACCTCACTGGGGATGAGCAGTTCTTC.

The chain recombines TRBV7-9 with TRBJ1-4; 7 bases line up with TRBD1. The ends lost 5 bases at V and 5 bases at J; junction bases unmatched: 8. This CDR3 has 15 amino acids. Germline V lookup: CDR1 SEHNR, CDR2 FQNEAQ (reference sequence). The CDR3 loop is CASSRGTGENEKLFF. The CDR3 DNA follows: TGTGCCAGCAGCCGAGGAACAGGGGAGAATGAAAAACTGTTTTTT.

Points on this clone: Other DNA sequences in the sample encode the same CDR3. The chain recombines TRBV6-2 or TRBV6-3 with TRBJ1-1, with 7 bases lining up with TRBD1. Germline V CDR1 and CDR2: MNHEY, SVGEGT. V shed 4 bases, J shed 1 base, and the junction held 3 bases outside the gene matches. The CDR3 extends over 14 amino acids. The CDR3 region has the DNA TGTGCCAGCAGTTTAGGGGGCGCGAACACTGAAGCTTTCTTT. It yields the protein CASSLGGANTEAFF.

The J gene is TRBJ2-3, the V gene TRBV10-3; no reliable D call. The CDR3 is 12 residues long. Germline V CDR1 and CDR2: ENHRY, SYGVKD. V was cut by 3 bases and J by 2 bases, with 3 bases left in between. The CDR3 DNA sequence: TGTGCCATCAGTGACTTCACAGATACGCAGTATTTT. Protein: CAISDFTDTQYF.

The gene calls are TRBV6-2 or TRBV6-3 and TRBJ2-5; possibly TRBD1 for D (5 bases). CDR3 length equals 15 residues. The ends were cut back, 0 bases at V and 1 base at J, with 9 bases in the middle. CDR1 and CDR2 (germline): MNHEY, SVGEGT. The CDR3 sequence is CASSYSGRVQETQYF. DNA of the CDR3: TGTGCCAGCAGTTACTCCGGCAGGGTCCAAGAGACCCAGTACTTC.

In its sample, this clone was seen a few times. The V call is TRBV5-4, the J call TRBJ2-2; 7 positions match TRBD2. Losses at the gene ends were 4 bases for V and 6 bases for J; bases not matched to a gene: 9. The CDR3 is 15 amino acids. The germline CDR1 and CDR2 sequences are SGHNT and YYREEE (reference sequence). CDR3 nucleotides: TGTGCCAGCAGCCCTGGACTAGTGAGGGCCGGGGAGCTGTTTTTT. It specifies CASSPGLVRAGELFF.

CDR3 bases: TGCAGTGCTAGTATGACGGGGAATCAGCCCCAGCATTTT. It translates to CSASMTGNQPQHF. The chain carries TRBV20-1 and TRBJ1-5; no definite D call. This CDR3 comprises 13 residues. Germline V gene data show CDR1 as DFQATT and CDR2 as SNEGSKA (reference sequence). V lost 3 bases and J lost 4, with 10 bases in between.

This chain joins TRBV2 and TRBJ1-6; no definite D call. V was cut by 6 bases and J by 7 bases, with 16 bases left in between. The CDR3 is made up of 15 amino acids. Germline V CDR1 and CDR2: SNHLY, FYNNEI. This CDR3 reads CASRDFGNSNSPLHF. The CDR3, as DNA: TGTGCCAGCAGGGACTTCGGCAACTCGAATTCACCCCTCCACTTT. Full variable domain (missing parts from reference TRBV2 and TRBJ1-6): EPEVTQTPSHQVTQMGQEVILRCVPISNHLYFYWYRQILGQKVEFLVSFYNNEISEKSEIFDDQFSVERPDGSNFTLKIRSTKLEDSAMYFCASRDFGNSNSPLHFGNGTRLTVT.

The rearrangement joins TRBV9 to TRBJ2-1; D may be TRBD2 (5 bases). V dropped 6 bases and J dropped 9 bases, with 13 bases sitting between them. Germline V gives CDR1 SGDLS, CDR2 YYNGEE. The CDR3 is made up of 12 amino acids. The CDR3 DNA sequence: TGTGCCAGCAACGAACCGGCGGGTGAGCAGTTCTTC. Translation: CASNEPAGEQFF.

The J gene is TRBJ1-6, the V gene TRBV15; D remains unclear. Germline CDR1 and CDR2: LNHNV and YYDKDF (reference sequence). The CDR3 length is 16 residues. The V end lost 0 bases, the J end lost 7 bases, and 13 bases lay between the germline ends. CDR3 nucleotide sequence: TGTGCCACCAGCAGAGATCGGAGGGTAGGAAATTCACCCCTCCACTTT. It codes for CATSRDRRVGNSPLHF.

The DNA of the CDR3 is TGTGCCAGCAGCGGGGGGACAGCGTCTAACTATGGCTACACCTTC. This sequence encodes CASSGGTASNYGYTF. The V gene is TRBV25-1, the J gene TRBJ1-2, with 7 bases that match TRBD1. The germline gives CDR1 MGHDK, CDR2 SYGVNS. Trimming cost V 6 bases and J 0 bases; bases outside gene matches: 7. The CDR3 loop spans 15 amino acids.

V is TRBV9 and J is TRBJ1-1; 8 bases map to TRBD1. V lost 3 bases, J lost 3 bases, and 4 bases stayed unmatched. The CDR3 has 14 residues. Germline lookup yields CDR1 SGDLS and CDR2 YYNGEE. This chain's CDR3 is CASSGGQGHTEAFF. For the CDR3, the DNA is TGTGCCAGCAGCGGCGGACAGGGCCACACTGAAGCTTTCTTT. Drawing the rest from reference TRBV9 and TRBJ1-1, the complete variable domain is DSGVTQTPKHLITATGQRVTLRCSPRSGDLSVYWYQQSLDQGLQFLIQYYNGEERAKGNILERFSAQQFPDLHSELNLSSLELGDSALYFCASSGGQGHTEAFFGQGTRLTVV.